These 4 T cell receptor beta chains were all obtained from the same sample, sequenced in a study of cytomegalovirus exposure and HLA in healthy donors. 60 Vbeta and 13 Jbeta primers were used in PCR. Libraries were prepared by immunoSEQ multiplex PCR; TCRdb keeps only in-frame clonotypes and omits some of them. The sample gives 150,000 to 200,000 clones, about four fifths of which show up once; 1.5% to 2% is in the top ten. Specimen: PBMCs. These receptors all come from a man younger than 30 in good health and CMV-seronegative.

This chain joins TRBV7-8 and TRBJ2-2, with TRBD2 as a possible D gene (5 bases). The CDR3 spans 15 residues. Trimming took 3 bases from V and 7 from J, leaving 15 bases between them. Germline V gene data show CDR1 as SGHVS and CDR2 as FQNEAQ. This CDR3 reads CASSFIGGGIGELFF. The CDR3 DNA is TGTGCCAGCAGCTTCATAGGCGGAGGTATCGGGGAGCTGTTTTTT.

The chain joins TRBV7-8 to TRBJ2-3, with D possibly being TRBD1 (6 bases). Germline lookup yields CDR1 SGHVS and CDR2 FQNEAQ. Trimming stripped 5 bases from V and 1 base from J, with 10 bases between. This CDR3 comprises 14 residues. Written as DNA, the CDR3 is TGTGCCAGCAGCACGAGGACAGGCACAGATACGCAGTATTTT. Translated: CASSTRTGTDTQYF.

The J gene is TRBJ1-5, the V gene TRBV6-5, with 7 bases aligning to TRBD1. Trimming took 5 bases from V and 4 from J; bases not matched to a gene: 5. The CDR3 consists of 14 residues. Germline assignment: CDR1 MNHEY and CDR2 SVGAGI. The CDR3 nucleotides read TGTGCCAGCAGTGGCCGGGACAGAAATCAGCCCCAGCATTTT. Its protein is CASSGRDRNQPQHF.

This clone has only one observation. The DNA of the CDR3 is TGTGCCGGTGGGACAACGAACACCGGGGAGCTGTTTTTT. This translates into CAGGTTNTGELFF. This chain uses TRBV5-4 with TRBJ2-2, with TRBD1 as a possible D gene (6 bases). There are 13 residues in the CDR3. The V and J ends lost 10 bases and 0 bases respectively, with 10 bases between them. The germline V gene has CDR1 SGHNT and CDR2 YYREEE (reference sequence).